The clone carrying this T cell receptor beta chain was found a few times. What it recognizes is unknown. TCRdb re-derived calls from the 5' RACE reads in MiXCR, one entry per CDR3 protein. The table lists tens of thousands of distinct CDR3 sequences, roughly 30% of them singletons. The study, taken as a whole, reports: Tumor memory CD4+ T cell TCR gene usage clustered with blood and lymph node memory CD4+ cells and lymph node naive CD4+ cells.

This TCR was recovered from a female donor with breast cancer. The sample taken for sequencing was tumor-infiltrating memory CD4+ T cells sorted from the breast tumor. Subset in this sample: memory CD4+ T cells, CD4+CD45RO+CD25-.

In DNA form, the CDR3 reads TGTGCCAGCAGCTTAGCGTTAAAGGGGGTATTAAGGTACGAGCAGTACTTC. Its protein is CASSLALKGVLRYEQYF. The chain is built from TRBV7-2 and TRBJ2-7, with D tentatively TRBD1 (6 bases). Germline loops: CDR1 SGHTA, CDR2 FQGNSA. The V and J ends lost 0 bases and 4 bases respectively, with 19 bases between them. The CDR3 is 17 residues long.